This T cell receptor (beta chain) was recovered during a study of cytomegalovirus exposure and HLA in healthy donors. PCR involved 60 Vbeta and 13 Jbeta primers. Some clones are missing from TCRdb's copy, which holds only in-frame ones; the method was immunoSEQ multiplex PCR. This listing includes 150,000 to 200,000 clones. The V gene's germline CDR1 is SGHRS and CDR2 YFSETQ. The CDR3 contains 16 residues. The V segment lost 0 bases and the J segment 8 bases; nucleotides outside the gene matches: 9. Note on this clone: The antigen remains undetermined.

Study results and caveats: Later analysis associated a missense DCLRE1C variant with TCR beta V- and J-gene trimming. Reportedly, cytomegalovirus status was diagnosed with high sensitivity and specificity. On later analysis, the bulk of CMV-associated TCR beta chains appeared to be HLA-restricted.

The receptor's source is a woman under 30 in good health and CMV-seropositive. Sample: PBMCs. The chain carries TRBV5-1 and TRBJ2-1, with 9 bases aligning to TRBD2. CDR3 bases: TGCGCCAGCAGCTTGGCCACGCGGGGGGGGCAGGATGAGCAGTTCTTC. Translation gives CASSLATRGGQDEQFF.